This passage covers 30 T cell receptor beta chains from one sample sequenced in a study of cytomegalovirus exposure and HLA in healthy donors. PCR primers comprised 60 Vbeta and 13 Jbeta primers. Clones were sequenced by immunoSEQ multiplex PCR, and TCRdb holds only the in-frame ones, with some missing. The repertoire holds about 99,000 clones, with roughly 79% as singletons. Specimen: PBMCs. The source is a man in his fifties or sixties in good health and CMV-seropositive.

The chain recombines TRBV19 with TRBJ1-3; the D gene is possibly TRBD1 (6 bases). The CDR3 totals 17 residues. Deletions cut 5 bases from V and 0 bases from J, with 17 bases between. Per the germline V gene, CDR1 is LNHDA and CDR2 is SQIVND (reference sequence). The CDR3 DNA follows: TGTGCCAGTAGTCTGGACAGTGCTTCAAACTCTGGAAACACCATATATTTT. Protein: CASSLDSASNSGNTIYF.

The rearrangement uses TRBV19 and TRBJ2-5, with TRBD1 identical over 9 bases. This CDR3 contains 15 residues. The germline gives CDR1 LNHDA, CDR2 SQIVND (reference sequence). V lost 3 bases to trimming and J lost 4 bases; unmatched junction nucleotides: 6. The CDR3 nucleotides read TGTGCCAGTAGTATTCCGACAGGGGGATCAGAGACCCAGTACTTC. Its translation is CASSIPTGGSETQYF.

The chain combines TRBV6-1 with TRBJ1-2; D is unclear. The CDR3 runs 13 residues. V was pared by 7 bases and J by 1 base, with 10 bases between. Germline lookup yields CDR1 MNHNS and CDR2 SASEGT. DNA of the CDR3: TGTGCCAGCACGGTTGAGTTTAACTATGGCTACACCTTC. It encodes CASTVEFNYGYTF.

The rearrangement uses TRBV6-4 and TRBJ2-1, with TRBD2 identical over 8 bases. CDR3 length equals 18 residues. CDR1 MRHNA and CDR2 SNTAGT come from the germline V gene. After removal of 5 bases from V and 0 bases from J, the junction contained 12 bases not matched to a gene. CDR3 sequence: CASSPGTSPRSSYNEQFF. The CDR3 region has the DNA TGTGCCAGCAGTCCCGGGACTAGTCCCAGGAGCTCCTACAATGAGCAGTTCTTC.

This clone has only one observation. The chain joins TRBV7-8 to TRBJ1-2, with D possibly matching TRBD1 (5 bases). The V and J ends lost 8 bases and 2 bases respectively, with 9 bases between them. The germline V gene encodes CDR1 SGHVS and CDR2 FQNEAQ. This CDR3 comprises 12 residues. CDR3 residues: CASAGGNYGYTF. CDR3 bases: TGTGCCAGCGCGGGGGGAAACTATGGCTACACCTTC.

CDR3 in amino acids: CASSLDRGKGTDTQYF. CDR3 nucleotide sequence: TGTGCCAGCAGCTTAGACAGGGGGAAAGGCACAGATACGCAGTATTTT. This chain links TRBV11-2 with TRBJ2-3; 7 nucleotides match TRBD1. CDR3 length equals 16 residues. J lost 1 base, V lost 0 bases, and 4 bases had no gene match. CDR1 is SGHAT, CDR2 FQNNGV, per germline. Supplemented by reference TRBV11-2 and TRBJ2-3, the full variable domain reads EAGVAQSPRYKIIEKRQSVAFWCNPISGHATLYWYQQILGQGPKLLIQFQNNGVVDDSQLPKDRFSAERLKGVDSTLKIQPAKLEDSAVYLCASSLDRGKGTDTQYFGPGTRLTVL.

The CDR3 sequence: CASSDQRGSSDTQYF. CDR3 bases: TGCGCCAGCAGTGATCAGCGGGGATCTTCAGATACGCAGTATTTT. This chain links TRBV10-1 with TRBJ2-3, with TRBD2 identical over 7 bases. The CDR3 extends over 15 amino acids. The trim removed 3 bases at V and 4 bases at J, leaving 7 bases unmatched. The germline V gene has CDR1 WNHNN and CDR2 SYGVQD (reference sequence).

The rearrangement uses TRBV6-5 and TRBJ1-2; D gene unclear. Trimming left V 4 bases short and J 2 bases short, with 11 bases between. This CDR3 contains 14 residues. Germline CDR1 reads MNHEY; CDR2 reads SVGAGI. CDR3 sequence reads: CASSSRLRNYGYTF. CDR3 nucleotide sequence: TGTGCCAGCAGTTCTCGACTGAGGAACTATGGCTACACCTTC.

CDR3: CASSLTVTGYGNTIYF. The CDR3 region has the DNA TGCGCCAGCAGCTTGACCGTGACAGGGTATGGAAACACCATATATTTT. This chain joins TRBV5-1 and TRBJ1-3; 7 nucleotides match TRBD1. V was clipped by 1 base and J by 3 bases; unmatched bases: 7. Germline loops: CDR1 SGHRS, CDR2 YFSETQ. The CDR3 has 16 residues.

The V and J genes are TRBV28 and TRBJ2-2, with D maybe TRBD1 (6 bases). Germline loops: CDR1 MDHEN, CDR2 SYDVKM. Trimming removed 3 bases from V and 7 bases from J, with 15 bases in between. The CDR3 sequence is 15 residues long. The CDR3 spells CASSFLGAMVGELFF. The CDR3 DNA sequence: TGTGCCAGCAGTTTTCTGGGGGCGATGGTCGGGGAGCTGTTTTTT. Based on the CDR3 plus reference TRBV28 and TRBJ2-2, the full variable domain is DVKVTQSSRYLVKRTGEKVFLECVQDMDHENMFWYRQDPGLGLRLIYFSYDVKMKEKGDIPEGYSVSREKKERFSLILESASTNQTSMYLCASSFLGAMVGELFFGEGSRLTVL.

V is TRBV27 and J is TRBJ1-1, with no clear D. The CDR3 contains 13 residues. Trimming removed 5 bases at V and 1 base at J, with 8 bases between. From germline, CDR1 is MNHEY and CDR2 SMNVEV (reference sequence). The CDR3 DNA reads TGTGCCAGCAGTCGGGAGACGAACACTGAAGCTTTCTTT. The encoded protein is CASSRETNTEAFF.

The chain couples TRBV13 to TRBJ1-1; 11 bases fit TRBD1. There are 17 residues in the CDR3. Trimming cost V 4 bases and J 4 bases; bases outside gene matches: 11. Per the germline V gene, CDR1 is PRHDT and CDR2 is FYEKMQ (reference sequence). The CDR3 sequence: CASSSRILGTGGTEAFF. Written as DNA, the CDR3 is TGTGCCAGCAGCTCAAGGATACTAGGGACAGGGGGCACTGAAGCTTTCTTT.

The chain couples TRBV5-1 to TRBJ2-7; tentative D call: TRBD2 (6 bases). V lost 0 bases to trimming and J lost 2 bases, with 12 bases between them. From germline, CDR1 is SGHRS and CDR2 YFSETQ. There are 15 residues in the CDR3. Written as DNA, the CDR3 is TGCGCCAGCAGCTTGGCCGGGACTGCGACCTACGAGCAGTACTTC. Translated: CASSLAGTATYEQYF.

A remark on this clone: This same CDR3 is encoded by further DNA sequences in the sample. DNA for the CDR3: TGTGCCAGCAGCGTAGGAACAGGCACGAATGAAAAACTGTTTTTT. Protein product: CASSVGTGTNEKLFF. This chain connects TRBV9 to TRBJ1-4, with a tentative D call TRBD1 (5 bases). The CDR3 covers 15 residues. Germline V gene sequence: CDR1 SGDLS, CDR2 YYNGEE. Trimming removed 0 bases from V and 5 bases from J, with 11 bases in between.

This sequence joins TRBV7-2 and TRBJ2-5; 8 bases are shared with TRBD1. The CDR3 is made up of 13 amino acids. Unmatched junction bases numbered 8, after V lost 7 bases and J lost 7 bases. Germline CDR1 is SGHTA and CDR2 is FQGNSA. The CDR3 coding sequence is TGTGCCAGCATACAGGGCCAGGGGGCGACCCAGTACTTC. Its protein product is CASIQGQGATQYF.

DNA of the CDR3: TGTGCCTCCCGACAGGGAACAGATACGCAGTATTTT. Protein: CASRQGTDTQYF. The chain couples TRBV30 to TRBJ2-3; 7 nucleotides align to TRBD1. V dropped 7 bases and J dropped 3; count of bases not matched to a gene: 4. Per germline, CDR1 GTSNPN and CDR2 SVGIG (reference sequence). CDR3 size: 12 residues.

The V and J genes are TRBV6-5 and TRBJ2-5; tentative D call: TRBD2 (6 bases). Germline-derived CDR1 and CDR2 are MNHEY and SVGAGI. CDR3 length: 14 residues. The V end was cut by 9 bases, the J end by 0 bases, with 14 bases between. The CDR3: CASHKRGNQETQYF. Written as DNA, the CDR3 is TGTGCCAGTCACAAACGGGGGAACCAAGAGACCCAGTACTTC.

The rearrangement uses TRBV7-2 and TRBJ1-1, with unresolved D. Per the germline V gene, CDR1 is SGHTA and CDR2 is FQGNSA. Trimming pared 5 bases from V and 3 bases from J, leaving 19 bases between. The CDR3 is 16 amino acids. The CDR3 DNA is TGTGCCAGCAGCCCTCCCTTAGGAACCGCGGACACTGAAGCTTTCTTT. Translating it yields CASSPPLGTADTEAFF.

V gene TRBV28 combines with J gene TRBJ2-7, with D perhaps matching TRBD2 (5 bases). Trimming cost V 2 bases and J 4 bases, with 9 bases left between them. The CDR3 has 13 residues. Germline V gene data show CDR1 as MDHEN and CDR2 as SYDVKM. The DNA for the CDR3 is TGTGCCAGCAGTTTACACGGGGTGTACGAGCAGTACTTC. This encodes CASSLHGVYEQYF. Complete variable domain (other parts from reference TRBV28 and TRBJ2-7): DVKVTQSSRYLVKRTGEKVFLECVQDMDHENMFWYRQDPGLGLRLIYFSYDVKMKEKGDIPEGYSVSREKKERFSLILESASTNQTSMYLCASSLHGVYEQYFGPGTRLTVT.

This chain uses TRBV28 with TRBJ2-1, with 10 bases lining up with TRBD1. The CDR3 runs 13 residues. The ends lost 5 bases at V and 10 bases at J; junction bases unmatched: 5. The germline CDR1 and CDR2 sequences are MDHEN and SYDVKM. The CDR3 loop is CASSQDRGREQFF. CDR3 DNA: TGTGCCAGCAGTCAAGACAGGGGGCGGGAGCAGTTCTTC.

This clone was observed at least ten times. V and J are TRBV2 and TRBJ1-5; 9 nucleotides agree with TRBD1. The germline CDR1 and CDR2 sequences are SNHLY and FYNNEI. V trimming: 8 bases; J trimming: 4 bases; junction bases outside the gene matches: 3. The CDR3 is 13 amino acids. The CDR3 sequence is CASQDRGNQPQHF. The CDR3 DNA is TGTGCCAGCCAGGACAGGGGAAATCAGCCCCAGCATTTT.

V usage is TRBV27 and J usage is TRBJ2-7; possible D gene TRBD1, 5 bases. With 0 bases removed from V and 4 bases from J, the gap between germline ends came to 10 bases. The CDR3 is 14 residues long. In germline, CDR1 is MNHEY, CDR2 SMNVEV (reference sequence). The CDR3 coding sequence is TGTGCCAGCAGTTTATCCCCCCAGGGTTACGAGCAGTACTTC. It yields the protein CASSLSPQGYEQYF.

V and J are TRBV6-4 and TRBJ2-5, with D maybe TRBD1 (5 bases). The CDR3 covers 14 residues. CDR1 is MRHNA and CDR2 is SNTAGT in the germline V gene. V was pared by 6 bases and J by 5 bases, with 16 bases between. The CDR3 region has the DNA TGTGCCAGCAGCCCACAGGCCCGGAGCGAGACCCAGTACTTC. This codes for CASSPQARSETQYF.

This chain joins TRBV25-1 and TRBJ2-7, with TRBD1 as a possible D gene (5 bases). The V gene lost 4 bases and the J gene lost 4 bases, with 20 bases spanning the gap. This CDR3 spans 16 amino acids. CDR1 is MGHDK, CDR2 SYGVNS, per germline. CDR3 in amino acids: CASSVLLDIGLYEQYF. The CDR3 DNA follows: TGTGCCAGCAGTGTTCTGCTGGACATCGGTCTTTACGAGCAGTACTTC.

The V call is TRBV6-5, the J call TRBJ1-2, with a weak D call TRBD1 (5 bases). The CDR3 totals 15 residues. V lost 0 bases to trimming and J lost 2 bases, with 10 bases between them. The germline V gene has CDR1 MNHEY and CDR2 SVGAGI. This CDR3 is CASSYSPGGNYGYTF. CDR3 nucleotides: TGTGCCAGCAGTTACTCGCCGGGGGGAAACTATGGCTACACCTTC.

The chain joins TRBV28 to TRBJ2-7; D ambiguous. This CDR3 spans 11 amino acids. V gave up 3 bases and J gave up 5 bases, with 5 bases separating them. Germline V gene data show CDR1 as MDHEN and CDR2 as SYDVKM. CDR3 DNA: TGTGCCAGCAGTTTGGCGGACGAGCAGTACTTC. This translates into CASSLADEQYF.

The chain combines TRBV4-3 with TRBJ2-2; TRBD1 agrees at 8 bases. Per germline, CDR1 LGHNA and CDR2 YSLEER. With V trimmed by 4 bases and J by 1 base, 8 bases remained unmatched. This CDR3 is built from 17 residues. The CDR3 sequence: CASSRVLTGGNTGELFF. The CDR3 nucleotides read TGCGCCAGCAGCCGAGTCCTAACAGGGGGGAACACCGGGGAGCTGTTTTTT.

This chain connects TRBV28 to TRBJ2-5; D perhaps matches TRBD1 (5 bases). This CDR3 is 15 amino acids long. V was cut by 5 bases and J by 5 bases, with 18 bases left in between. Looked up from germline, CDR1 is MDHEN and CDR2 is SYDVKM. Here the CDR3 reads CASSAQAPMGETQYF. CDR3 coding DNA: TGTGCCAGCAGTGCACAGGCTCCGATGGGGGAGACCCAGTACTTC.

The chain recombines TRBV5-1 with TRBJ2-1; 7 bases fit TRBD2. The CDR3 is 16 residues long. V shed 6 bases, J shed 8 bases, and the junction held 17 bases outside the gene matches. Germline V gives CDR1 SGHRS, CDR2 YFSETQ. The CDR3 sequence: CASKRDLSGGNDEQFF. For the CDR3, the DNA is TGCGCCAGCAAGAGGGATCTCTCCGGGGGGAATGATGAGCAGTTCTTC.

This chain links TRBV5-6 with TRBJ2-1, with a weak D call TRBD2 (6 bases). Germline lookup yields CDR1 SGHDT and CDR2 YYEEEE. The length of the CDR3 is 14 residues. Trimming pared 0 bases from V and 8 bases from J, leaving 12 bases between. The CDR3 nucleotides read TGTGCCAGCAGCTTGGCCTTGGAGGGACATGAGCAGTTCTTC. This codes for CASSLALEGHEQFF. Together with reference TRBV5-6 and TRBJ2-1, the CDR3 gives the full variable domain: DAGVTQSPTHLIKTRGQQVTLRCSPKSGHDTVSWYQQALGQGPQFIFQYYEEEERQRGNFPDRFSGHQFPNYSSELNVNALLLGDSALYLCASSLALEGHEQFFGPGTRLTVL.